A selection of T cell receptor beta chains follows, all from one sample in a study of response to subunit inactivated influenza vaccine. TCRdb re-analysed the RT-PCR reads in MiXCR, keeping a single row per CDR3 protein. The data show 800,000 or so distinct CDR3 sequences, with 21% seen just once and 10% held by the top ten. Sequencing used PBMCs from blood, obtained roughly 5 days after vaccination. Receptor source: a man aged 50 or older who received an inactivated influenza vaccine. The conserved cysteine and the conserved F or W are not part of the CDR3 here.

cdr3_length v_call cdr3_aa
12 TRBV5-5 ASSLVTGGYEQY
13 TRBV6-1 ASRRHSTSTDTQY
13 TRBV10-3 AISERTSGVNEQF
14 TRBV7-2 ASSLVGLAGYNEQF
15 TRBV5-1 ASSLGTNTMSVYEQY
14 TRBV7-2 ASSLSRTESSYEQY
14 TRBV28 ASSLIRAGGYNEQF
11 TRBV9 ASSVSPNTEAF
10 TRBV5-1 ASNSGTDGYT
12 TRBV10-3 ACRVGGNNSPLH
14 TRBV27 ASSLRRGTTYNEQF
13 TRBV15 ATSRDRGIGQPQH
10 TRBV28 ASSDVSYEQY
11 TRBV11-2 ASSLSYYNEQF
14 TRBV20-1 SAPRLGSAPTGELF
12 TRBV29-1 SVEDLREGTEAF
12 TRBV5-1 ASSWRQGGNEQF
13 TRBV15 ATSTTAEPTDTQY
13 TRBV15 ATRGTVEFNQPQH
13 TRBV10-3 AISDRTNNTGELF
11 TRBV20-1 SASAGGIGEQF
12 TRBV7-2 ASTGGRANNEQF
11 TRBV7-9 ASSLDLGNEQF
14 TRBV15 ATSRDVGGRGDEQY
14 TRBV11-2 ASSLGAGGSTGELF
11 TRBV29-1 SVGGLAYVTQY
13 TRBV6-1 ASRRNVGQGTEAF